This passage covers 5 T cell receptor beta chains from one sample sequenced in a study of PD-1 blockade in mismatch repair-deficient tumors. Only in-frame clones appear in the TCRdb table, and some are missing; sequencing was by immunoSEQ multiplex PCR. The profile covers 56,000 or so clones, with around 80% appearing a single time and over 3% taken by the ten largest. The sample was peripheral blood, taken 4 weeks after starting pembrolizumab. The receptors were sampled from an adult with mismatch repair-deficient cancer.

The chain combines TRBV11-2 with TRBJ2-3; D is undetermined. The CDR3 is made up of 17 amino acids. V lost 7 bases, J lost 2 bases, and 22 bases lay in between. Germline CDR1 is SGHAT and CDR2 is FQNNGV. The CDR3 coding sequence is TGTGCCAGCACCCTTAGGTATTATCTGCAGAACACAGATACGCAGTATTTT. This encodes CASTLRYYLQNTDTQYF.

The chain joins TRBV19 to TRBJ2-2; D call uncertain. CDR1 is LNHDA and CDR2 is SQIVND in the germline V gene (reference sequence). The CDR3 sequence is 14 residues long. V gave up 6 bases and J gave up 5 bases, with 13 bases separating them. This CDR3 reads CASRPRPRTGELFF. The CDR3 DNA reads TGTGCCAGTAGACCACGGCCCCGGACCGGGGAGCTGTTTTTT.

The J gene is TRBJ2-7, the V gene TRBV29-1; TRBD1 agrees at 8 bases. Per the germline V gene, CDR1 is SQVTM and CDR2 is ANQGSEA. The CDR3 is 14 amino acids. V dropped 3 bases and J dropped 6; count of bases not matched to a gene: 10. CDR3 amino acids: CSVDLQDRAGEQYF. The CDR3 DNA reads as TGCAGCGTTGACTTGCAGGACAGGGCTGGCGAGCAGTACTTC.

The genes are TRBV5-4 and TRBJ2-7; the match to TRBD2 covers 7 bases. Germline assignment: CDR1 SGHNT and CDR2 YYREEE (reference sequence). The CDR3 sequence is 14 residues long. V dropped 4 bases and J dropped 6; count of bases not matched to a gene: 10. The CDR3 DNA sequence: TGTGCCAGCAGCGATCGAGCGGGAATTCTCGAGCAGTACTTC. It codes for CASSDRAGILEQYF.

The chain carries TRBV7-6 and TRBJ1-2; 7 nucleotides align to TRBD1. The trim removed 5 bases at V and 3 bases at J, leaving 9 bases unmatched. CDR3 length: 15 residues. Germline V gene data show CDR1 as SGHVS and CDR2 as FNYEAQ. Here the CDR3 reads CASSPGQEKDYGYTF. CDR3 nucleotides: TGTGCCAGCAGCCCTGGACAGGAGAAGGACTATGGCTACACCTTC.